One T cell receptor (beta chain) is described in this entry. These data originate in a study of blood T cell repertoires in COVID-19. Whole-study context: COVID-19 samples from acute and convalescent phases originated in the United States, Italy and Spain. Nucleic acid was either cDNA or gDNA, and it came from T cells, B-cell-depleted T cells, or PBMCs.

Trimming removed 5 bases from V and 3 bases from J; junction bases left unmatched: 5. There are 15 residues in the CDR3. The V gene's germline CDR1 is SGHAT and CDR2 FQNNGV. Enrolled during active infection, Seattle patients were then followed longitudinally. TCRdb's table, derived via immunoSEQ multiplex PCR, lists solely in-frame clones and lacks some. The sample holds more than 250,000 clones, 70% to 90% seen once. Sample: peripheral blood. The rearrangement uses TRBV11-2 and TRBJ2-3, with TRBD1 identical over 10 bases. This receptor was obtained from a woman between 25 and 40 years old with COVID-19, enrolled during active disease. The DNA for the CDR3 is TGTGCCAGCAGCCCGGACAGGGGGGAGACAGATACGCAGTATTTT. Translating it yields CASSPDRGETDTQYF. Filled out from reference TRBV11-2 and TRBJ2-3, the complete variable domain reads EAGVAQSPRYKIIEKRQSVAFWCNPISGHATLYWYQQILGQGPKLLIQFQNNGVVDDSQLPKDRFSAERLKGVDSTLKIQPAKLEDSAVYLCASSPDRGETDTQYFGPGTRLTVL.